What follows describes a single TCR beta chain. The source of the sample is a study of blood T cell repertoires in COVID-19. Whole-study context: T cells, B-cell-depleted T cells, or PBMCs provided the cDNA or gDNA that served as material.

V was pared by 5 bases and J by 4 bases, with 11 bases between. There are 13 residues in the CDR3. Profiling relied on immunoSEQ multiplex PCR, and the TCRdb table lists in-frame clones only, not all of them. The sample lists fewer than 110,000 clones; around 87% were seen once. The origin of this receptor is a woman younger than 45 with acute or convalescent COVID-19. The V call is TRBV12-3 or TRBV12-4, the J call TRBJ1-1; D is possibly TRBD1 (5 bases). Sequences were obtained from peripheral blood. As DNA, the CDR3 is TGTGCCAGCAGTCGGTTGGACATCACTGAAGCTTTCTTT. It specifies CASSRLDITEAFF.